The 5 T cell receptor beta chains below all came from one sample that was sequenced in a study of blood T cell repertoires in COVID-19. Sequencing used immunoSEQ multiplex PCR; TCRdb keeps in-frame clones, though not all of them. This repertoire shows some 33,000 clones, roughly nine tenths found once; its top ten account for roughly 5.2%. The sample was peripheral blood. Receptors originate from a human donor in a cohort sampled during active COVID-19.

This chain uses TRBV18 with TRBJ2-1; TRBD1 matches 7 bases. Germline CDR1 reads KGHSH; CDR2 reads LQKENI. The CDR3 spans 20 residues. Trimming removed 3 bases from V and 0 bases from J; junction bases left unmatched: 17. The CDR3 region has the DNA TGTGCCAGCTCACCGGTCTTCCCGGGACAGACCGAGATCTCCTACAATGAGCAGTTCTTC. This translates into CASSPVFPGQTEISYNEQFF.

The J gene is TRBJ2-3, the V gene TRBV5-1, with 7 bases lining up with TRBD2. Germline V gene lookup returns CDR1 SGHRS and CDR2 YFSETQ. Germline trimming cut 2 bases from V and 0 bases from J; bases unmatched to any gene: 6. The CDR3 totals 16 residues. The CDR3 region has the DNA TGCGCCAGCAGCTTTTGGGAGGGCGGGAGCACAGATACGCAGTATTTT. It codes for CASSFWEGGSTDTQYF.

The chain is built from TRBV6-5 and TRBJ2-1, with D possibly TRBD2 on 5 matching bases. CDR3 length: 12 amino acids. The V gene lost 6 bases and the J gene lost 9 bases, with 12 bases spanning the gap. From germline, CDR1 is MNHEY and CDR2 SVGAGI. The CDR3 protein is CASSAGLAEQFF. The CDR3 DNA is TGTGCCAGCAGCGCAGGACTGGCTGAGCAGTTCTTC.

This chain connects TRBV9 to TRBJ2-3; 8 nucleotides line up with TRBD1. Looked up from germline, CDR1 is SGDLS and CDR2 is YYNGEE. J gave up 4 bases and V 0 bases, and 10 bases lay outside the gene matches. The length of the CDR3 is 17 residues. CDR3 DNA sequence: TGTGCCAGCAGCGTAGATAGCCCCACAGGGGGAGCAGATACGCAGTATTTT. This codes for CASSVDSPTGGADTQYF. Using reference TRBV9 and TRBJ2-3 for the parts outside the CDR3, the full variable domain is DSGVTQTPKHLITATGQRVTLRCSPRSGDLSVYWYQQSLDQGLQFLIQYYNGEERAKGNILERFSAQQFPDLHSELNLSSLELGDSALYFCASSVDSPTGGADTQYFGPGTRLTVL.

J is TRBJ1-3 and V is TRBV18; D possibly corresponds to TRBD1 (5 bases). CDR1 KGHSH and CDR2 LQKENI come from the germline V gene. The CDR3 contains 16 residues. Trimming shortened V by 0 bases and J by 1 base, and 10 bases separated the two germline ends. In DNA, the CDR3 is TGTGCCAGCTCACCACCTGCCAAGGGGTCTGGAAACACCATATATTTT. This sequence encodes CASSPPAKGSGNTIYF. Full variable domain (missing parts from reference TRBV18 and TRBJ1-3): NAGVMQNPRHLVRRRGQEARLRCSPMKGHSHVYWYRQLPEEGLKFMVYLQKENIIDESGMPKERFSAEFPKEGPSILRIQQVVRGDSAAYFCASSPPAKGSGNTIYFGEGSWLTVV.